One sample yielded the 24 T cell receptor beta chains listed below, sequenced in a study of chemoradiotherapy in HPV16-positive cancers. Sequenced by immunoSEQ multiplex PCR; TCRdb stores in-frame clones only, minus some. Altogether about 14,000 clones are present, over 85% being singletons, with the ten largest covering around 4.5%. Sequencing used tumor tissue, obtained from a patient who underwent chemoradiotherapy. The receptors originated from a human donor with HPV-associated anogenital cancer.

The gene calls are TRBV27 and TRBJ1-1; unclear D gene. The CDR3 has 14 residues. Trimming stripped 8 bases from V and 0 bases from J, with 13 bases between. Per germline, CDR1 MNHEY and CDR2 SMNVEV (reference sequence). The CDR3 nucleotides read TGTGCCAGCGGTAGGTGGAGTATGAACACTGAAGCTTTCTTT. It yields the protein CASGRWSMNTEAFF.

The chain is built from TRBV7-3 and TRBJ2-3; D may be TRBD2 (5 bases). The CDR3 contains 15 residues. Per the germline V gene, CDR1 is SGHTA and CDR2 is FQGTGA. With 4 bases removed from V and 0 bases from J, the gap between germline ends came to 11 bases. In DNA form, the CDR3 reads TGTGCCAGCAGCTCCGGGGTTTCTAGCACAGATACGCAGTATTTT. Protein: CASSSGVSSTDTQYF. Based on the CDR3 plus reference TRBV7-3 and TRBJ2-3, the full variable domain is GAGVSQTPSNKVTEKGKYVELRCDPISGHTALYWYRQSLGQGPEFLIYFQGTGAADDSGLPNDRFFAVRPEGSVSTLKIQRTERGDSAVYLCASSSGVSSTDTQYFGPGTRLTVL.

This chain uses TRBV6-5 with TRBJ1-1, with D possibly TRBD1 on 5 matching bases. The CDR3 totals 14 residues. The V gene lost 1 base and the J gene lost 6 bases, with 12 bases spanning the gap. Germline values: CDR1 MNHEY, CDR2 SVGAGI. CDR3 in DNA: TGTGCCAGCAGTTACTGGGGACCCAGGTCTGAAGCTTTCTTT. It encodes CASSYWGPRSEAFF.

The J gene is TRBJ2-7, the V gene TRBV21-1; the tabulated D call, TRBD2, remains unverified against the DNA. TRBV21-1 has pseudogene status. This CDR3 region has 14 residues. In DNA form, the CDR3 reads TGTGTCCTGCTGGAGATAGCCCGCAGCTACGAGCAGTACTTC. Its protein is CVLLEIARSYEQYF.

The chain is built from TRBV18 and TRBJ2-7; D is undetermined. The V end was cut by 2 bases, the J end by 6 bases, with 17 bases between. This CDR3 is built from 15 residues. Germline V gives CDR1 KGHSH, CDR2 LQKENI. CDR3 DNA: TGTGCCAGCTCACCATACGGCAACTCTGCGACCGAGCAGTACTTC. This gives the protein CASSPYGNSATEQYF.

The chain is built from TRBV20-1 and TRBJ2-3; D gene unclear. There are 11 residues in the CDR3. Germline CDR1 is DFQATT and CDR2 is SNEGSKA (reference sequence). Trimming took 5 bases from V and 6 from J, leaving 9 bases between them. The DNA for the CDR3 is TGCAGTGCTGTCTACGGGGATACGCAGTATTTT. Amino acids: CSAVYGDTQYF.

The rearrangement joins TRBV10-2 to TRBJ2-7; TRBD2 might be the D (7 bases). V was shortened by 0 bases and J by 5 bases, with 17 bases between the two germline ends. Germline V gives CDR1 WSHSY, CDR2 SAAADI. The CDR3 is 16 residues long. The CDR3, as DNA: TGCGCCAGCAGTGAGTCGGGGGCGGGAGTTAGGGACGAGCAGTACTTC. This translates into CASSESGAGVRDEQYF.

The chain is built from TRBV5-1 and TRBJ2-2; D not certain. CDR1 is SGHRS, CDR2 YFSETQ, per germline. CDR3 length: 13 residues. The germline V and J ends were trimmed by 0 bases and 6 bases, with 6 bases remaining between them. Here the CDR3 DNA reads TGCGCCAGCAGCTTGGATTGGTCCGGGGAGCTGTTTTTT. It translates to CASSLDWSGELFF.

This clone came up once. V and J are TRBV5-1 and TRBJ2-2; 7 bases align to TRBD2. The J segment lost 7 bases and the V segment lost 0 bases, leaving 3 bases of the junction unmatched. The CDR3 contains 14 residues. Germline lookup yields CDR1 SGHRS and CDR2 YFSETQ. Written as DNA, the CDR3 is TGCGCCAGCAGCTTGGAAGCGGGATACGGGGAGCTGTTTTTT. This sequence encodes CASSLEAGYGELFF.

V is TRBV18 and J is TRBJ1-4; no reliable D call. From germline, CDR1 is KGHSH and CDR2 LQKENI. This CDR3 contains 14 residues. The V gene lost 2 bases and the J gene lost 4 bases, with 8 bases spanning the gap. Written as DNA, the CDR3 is TGTGCCAGCTCACCAATAGACCGTAATGAAAAACTGTTTTTT. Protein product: CASSPIDRNEKLFF.

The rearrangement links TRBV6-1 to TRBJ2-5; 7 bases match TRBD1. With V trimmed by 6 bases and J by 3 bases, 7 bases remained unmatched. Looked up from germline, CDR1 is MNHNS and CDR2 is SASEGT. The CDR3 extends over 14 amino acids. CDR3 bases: TGTGCCAGCAGACTCGGGACAGTAAAAGAGACCCAGTACTTC. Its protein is CASRLGTVKETQYF.

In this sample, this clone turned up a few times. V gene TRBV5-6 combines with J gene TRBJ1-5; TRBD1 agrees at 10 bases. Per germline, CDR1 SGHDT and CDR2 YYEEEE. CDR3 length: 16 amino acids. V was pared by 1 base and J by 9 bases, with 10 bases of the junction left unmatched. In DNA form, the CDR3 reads TGTGCCAGCAGCTTGTTTGGGACAGGGGCCGCCGGGCCCCAGCATTTT. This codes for CASSLFGTGAAGPQHF.

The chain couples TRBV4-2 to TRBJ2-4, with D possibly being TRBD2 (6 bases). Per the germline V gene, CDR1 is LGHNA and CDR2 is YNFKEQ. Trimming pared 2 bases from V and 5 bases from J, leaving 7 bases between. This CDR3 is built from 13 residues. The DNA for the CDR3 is TGTGCCAGCAGCCAATCTAGCGAAAACATTCAGTACTTC. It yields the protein CASSQSSENIQYF.

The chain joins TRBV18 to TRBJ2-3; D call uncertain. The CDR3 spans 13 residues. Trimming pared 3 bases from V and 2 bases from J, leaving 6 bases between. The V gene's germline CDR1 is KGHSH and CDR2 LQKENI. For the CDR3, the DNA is TGTGCCAGCTCACCCCCCATCACAGATACGCAGTATTTT. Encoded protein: CASSPPITDTQYF.

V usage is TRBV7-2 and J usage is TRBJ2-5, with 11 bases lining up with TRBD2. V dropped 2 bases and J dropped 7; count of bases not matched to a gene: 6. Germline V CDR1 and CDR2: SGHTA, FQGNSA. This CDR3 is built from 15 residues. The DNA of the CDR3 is TGTGCCAGCAGCTTAAGACTAGCGGGAAAGGCGACCCAGTACTTC. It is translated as CASSLRLAGKATQYF.

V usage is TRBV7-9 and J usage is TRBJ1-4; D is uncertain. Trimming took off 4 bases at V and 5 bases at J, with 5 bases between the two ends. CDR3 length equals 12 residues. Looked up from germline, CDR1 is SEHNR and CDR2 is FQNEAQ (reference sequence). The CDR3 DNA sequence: TGTGCCAGCAGCTCGGACAATGAAAAACTGTTTTTT. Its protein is CASSSDNEKLFF.

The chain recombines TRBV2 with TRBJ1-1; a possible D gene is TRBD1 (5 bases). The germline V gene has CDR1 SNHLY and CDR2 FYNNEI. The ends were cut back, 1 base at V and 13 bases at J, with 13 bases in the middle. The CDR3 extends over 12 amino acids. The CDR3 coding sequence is TGTGCCAGCAGTGAAGGGGGGAGGGTTGATTTCTTT. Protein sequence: CASSEGGRVDFF.

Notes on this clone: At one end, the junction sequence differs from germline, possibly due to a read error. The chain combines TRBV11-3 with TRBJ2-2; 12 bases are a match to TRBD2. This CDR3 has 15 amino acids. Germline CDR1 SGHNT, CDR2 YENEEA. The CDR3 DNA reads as TGTGCCAGCAGGTGGACTAGCGGGAACCCCGGGGAGCTGTTTTTT. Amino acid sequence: CASRWTSGNPGELFF.

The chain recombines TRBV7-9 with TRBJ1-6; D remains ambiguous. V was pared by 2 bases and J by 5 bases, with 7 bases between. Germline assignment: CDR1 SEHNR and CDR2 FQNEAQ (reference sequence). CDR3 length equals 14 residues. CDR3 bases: TGTGCCAGCAGCTTACCCCGAAATAATTCACCCCTCCACTTT. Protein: CASSLPRNNSPLHF.

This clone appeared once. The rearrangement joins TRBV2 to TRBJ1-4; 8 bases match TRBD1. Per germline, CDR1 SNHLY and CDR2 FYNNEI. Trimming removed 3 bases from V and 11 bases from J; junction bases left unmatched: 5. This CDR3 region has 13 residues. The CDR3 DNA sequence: TGTGCCAGCAGTGAGTCGGACAGGGATAAACTGTTTTTT. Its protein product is CASSESDRDKLFF.

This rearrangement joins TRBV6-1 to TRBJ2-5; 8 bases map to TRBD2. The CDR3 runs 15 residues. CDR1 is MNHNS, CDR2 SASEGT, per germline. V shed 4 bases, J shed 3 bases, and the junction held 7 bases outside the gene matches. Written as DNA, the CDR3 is TGTGCCAGCAGTGGTAGCGGGACGGGGGAAGAGACCCAGTACTTC. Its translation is CASSGSGTGEETQYF.

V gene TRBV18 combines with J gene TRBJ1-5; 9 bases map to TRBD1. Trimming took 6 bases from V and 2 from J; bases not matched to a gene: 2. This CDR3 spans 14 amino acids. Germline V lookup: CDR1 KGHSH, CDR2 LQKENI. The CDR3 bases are TGTGCCAGCTCGGGGGACAGGGGCAATCAGCCCCAGCATTTT. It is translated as CASSGDRGNQPQHF.

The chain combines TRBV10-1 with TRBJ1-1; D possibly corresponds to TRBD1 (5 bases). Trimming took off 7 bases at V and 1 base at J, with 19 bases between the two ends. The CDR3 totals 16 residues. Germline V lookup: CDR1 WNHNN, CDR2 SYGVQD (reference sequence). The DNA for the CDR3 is TGCGCCAGCACCCGGGACTCACGCCGATGGAACACTGAAGCTTTCTTT. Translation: CASTRDSRRWNTEAFF.

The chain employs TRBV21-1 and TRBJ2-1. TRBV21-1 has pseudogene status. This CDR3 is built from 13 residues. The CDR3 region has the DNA TGTGCCAGCAGCACCTCGTCGCCTAATGAGCAGTTCTTC. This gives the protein CASSTSSPNEQFF.